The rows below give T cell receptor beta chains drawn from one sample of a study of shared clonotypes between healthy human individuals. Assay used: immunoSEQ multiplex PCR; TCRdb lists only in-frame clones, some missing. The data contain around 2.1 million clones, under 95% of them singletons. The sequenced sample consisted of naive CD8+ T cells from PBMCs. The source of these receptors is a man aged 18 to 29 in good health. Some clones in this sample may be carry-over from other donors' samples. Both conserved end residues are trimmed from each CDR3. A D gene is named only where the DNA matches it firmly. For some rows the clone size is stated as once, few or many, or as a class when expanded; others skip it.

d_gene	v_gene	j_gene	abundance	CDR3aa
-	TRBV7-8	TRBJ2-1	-	ASSLEGKLYNEQF
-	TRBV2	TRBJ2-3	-	ASSALAQY
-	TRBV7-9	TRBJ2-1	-	ASSNPKEIPNEQF
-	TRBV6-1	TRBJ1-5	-	ASSGAGLPNQPQH
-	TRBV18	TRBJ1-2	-	ASSPGRAKDKNYGYT
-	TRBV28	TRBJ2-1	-	ASSLEGRGPPQF
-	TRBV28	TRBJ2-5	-	ASSSSLLQETQY
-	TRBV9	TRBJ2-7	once	ASSVGPSNYEQY
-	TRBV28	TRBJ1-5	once	ASSPQGERNQPQH
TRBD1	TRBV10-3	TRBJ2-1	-	AISDGQGFNEQF
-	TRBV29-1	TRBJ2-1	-	SVPLEAYNEQF
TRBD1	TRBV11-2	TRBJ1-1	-	ASSLGQGAFSEAF
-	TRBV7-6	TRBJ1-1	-	ASSSLGRGEAF
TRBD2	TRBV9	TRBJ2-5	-	ASSADRLAGVMGETQY
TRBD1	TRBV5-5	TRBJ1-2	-	ASSVTGGSNYGYT
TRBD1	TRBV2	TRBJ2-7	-	ASSEALGQGFGEQY
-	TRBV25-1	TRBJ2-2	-	ASSSLALSNTGELF
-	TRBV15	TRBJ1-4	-	ATSRDPPVAATNEKLF
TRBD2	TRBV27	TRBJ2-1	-	ASSIIPGLAMNEQF
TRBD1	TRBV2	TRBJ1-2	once	ASSEALGDRGLFGYT
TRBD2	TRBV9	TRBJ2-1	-	ASSPGLAIHNEQF
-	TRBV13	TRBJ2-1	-	ASSFILGEQF
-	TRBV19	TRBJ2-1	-	ATIAGPYLGNEQF
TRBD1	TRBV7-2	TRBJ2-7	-	ASSLRQGQNEQY
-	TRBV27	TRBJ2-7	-	ASRGTPFEEQY
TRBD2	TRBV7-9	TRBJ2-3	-	ASRPTYLTSGSTDTQY
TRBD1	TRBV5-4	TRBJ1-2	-	ASSSILDRGHGYT
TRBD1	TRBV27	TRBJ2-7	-	ARRKPGQNYEQY